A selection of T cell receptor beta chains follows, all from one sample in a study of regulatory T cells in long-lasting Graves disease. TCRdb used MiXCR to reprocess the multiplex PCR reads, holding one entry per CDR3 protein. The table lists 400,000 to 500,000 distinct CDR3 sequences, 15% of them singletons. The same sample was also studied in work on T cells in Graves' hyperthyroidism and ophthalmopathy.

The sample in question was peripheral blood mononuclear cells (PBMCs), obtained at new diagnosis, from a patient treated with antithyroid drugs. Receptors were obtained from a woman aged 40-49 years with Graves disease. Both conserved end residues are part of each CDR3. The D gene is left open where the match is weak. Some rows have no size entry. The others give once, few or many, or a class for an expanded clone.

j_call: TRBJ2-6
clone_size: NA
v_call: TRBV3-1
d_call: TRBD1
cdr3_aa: CASSHLTGVVGANVLTF
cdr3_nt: TGTGCCAGCAGCCACCTCACAGGGGTGGTTGGGGCCAACGTCCTGACTTTC

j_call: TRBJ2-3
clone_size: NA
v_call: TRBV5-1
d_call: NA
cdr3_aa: CASSLSGLVDTQYF
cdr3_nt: TGCGCCAGCAGCTTGAGCGGTTTGGTAGATACGCAGTATTTT

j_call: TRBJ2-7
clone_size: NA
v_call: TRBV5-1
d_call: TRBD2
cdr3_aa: CASSPKTSGRGYEQYF
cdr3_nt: TGCGCCAGCAGCCCGAAGACTAGCGGGAGAGGGTACGAGCAGTACTTC

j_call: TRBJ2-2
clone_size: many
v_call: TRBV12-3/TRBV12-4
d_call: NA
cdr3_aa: CASSPLPGDTGELFF
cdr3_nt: TGTGCCAGCAGTCCCCTCCCGGGGGACACCGGGGAGCTGTTTTTT

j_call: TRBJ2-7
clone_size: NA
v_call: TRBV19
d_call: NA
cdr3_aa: CASSTGLRGEQYF
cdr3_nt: TGTGCCAGTAGTACCGGTCTGAGGGGCGAGCAGTACTTC

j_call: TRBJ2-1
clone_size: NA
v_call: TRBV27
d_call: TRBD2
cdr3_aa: CASSYIPGLAGELFF
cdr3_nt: TGTGCCAGCAGTTATATCCCGGGACTAGCGGGAGAGTTGTTCTTC

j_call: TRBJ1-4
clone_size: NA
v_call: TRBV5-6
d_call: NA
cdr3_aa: CASSLVGEAEKLFF
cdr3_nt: TGTGCCAGCAGCTTGGTTGGGGAGGCAGAAAAACTGTTTTTT

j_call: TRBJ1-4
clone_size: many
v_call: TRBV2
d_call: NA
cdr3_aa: CASNKGRGEKLFF
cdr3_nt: TGTGCCAGCAATAAGGGGCGGGGTGAAAAACTGTTTTTT

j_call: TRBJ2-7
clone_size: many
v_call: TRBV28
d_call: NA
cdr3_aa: CASLGISYEQYF
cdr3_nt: TGTGCCAGCCTCGGGATCTCCTACGAGCAGTACTTC

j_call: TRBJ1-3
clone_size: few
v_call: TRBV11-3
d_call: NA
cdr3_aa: CASSLVTDTIYF
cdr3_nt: TGTGCCAGCAGCTTAGTGACGGACACCATATATTTT

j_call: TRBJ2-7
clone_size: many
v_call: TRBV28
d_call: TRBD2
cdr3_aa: CASSFHGRSGYEQYF
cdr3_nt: TGTGCCAGCAGTTTCCACGGGAGGTCTGGCTACGAGCAGTACTTC

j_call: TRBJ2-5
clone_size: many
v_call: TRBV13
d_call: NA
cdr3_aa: CASSLVGSEQETQYF
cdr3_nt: TGTGCCAGCAGCTTAGTGGGGTCAGAACAAGAGACCCAGTACTTC

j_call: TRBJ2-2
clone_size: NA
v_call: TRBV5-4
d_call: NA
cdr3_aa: CASSQLQGAGELFF
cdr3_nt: TGTGCCAGCAGCCAATTACAGGGTGCCGGGGAGCTGTTTTTT

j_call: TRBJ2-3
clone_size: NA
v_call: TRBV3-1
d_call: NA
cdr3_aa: CASSQGIGRGGVTQYF
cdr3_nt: TGTGCCAGCAGCCAAGGAATTGGACGGGGTGGGGTAACGCAGTATTTT

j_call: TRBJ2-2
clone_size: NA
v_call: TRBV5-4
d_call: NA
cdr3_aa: CASSQKDSSNTGELFF
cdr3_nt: TGTGCCAGCAGCCAGAAGGACAGCTCCAACACCGGGGAGCTGTTTTTT

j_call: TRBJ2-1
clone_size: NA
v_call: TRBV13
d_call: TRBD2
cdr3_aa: CASSSRGGAYEQFF
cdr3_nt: TGTGCCAGCAGCTCACGGGGGGGGGCTTACGAGCAGTTCTTC

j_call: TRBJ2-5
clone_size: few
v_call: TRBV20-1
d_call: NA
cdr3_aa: CSARGGDALQETQYF
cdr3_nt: TGCAGTGCTAGAGGGGGGGACGCCCTTCAAGAGACCCAGTACTTC

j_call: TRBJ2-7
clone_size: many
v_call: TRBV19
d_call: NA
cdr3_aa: CASSMVGASYEQYF
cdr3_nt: TGTGCCAGTAGTATGGTGGGGGCCTCCTACGAGCAGTACTTC

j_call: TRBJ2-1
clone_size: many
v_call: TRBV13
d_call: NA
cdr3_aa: CASSLSRVNNEQFF
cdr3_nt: TGTGCCAGCAGCTTAAGCAGGGTGAACAATGAGCAGTTCTTC

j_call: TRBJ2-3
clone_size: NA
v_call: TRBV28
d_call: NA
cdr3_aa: CASSYVDTNTQYF
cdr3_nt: TGTGCCAGCAGTTACGTGGACACAAATACGCAGTATTTT

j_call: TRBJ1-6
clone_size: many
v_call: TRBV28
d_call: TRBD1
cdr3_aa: CASSLFRTGDYNSPLHF
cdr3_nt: TGTGCCAGCAGTTTATTCCGGACAGGGGACTATAATTCACCCCTCCACTTT

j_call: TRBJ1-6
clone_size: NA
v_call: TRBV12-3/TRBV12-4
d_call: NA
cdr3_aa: CASKKGVLDSYNSPPHF
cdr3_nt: TGTGCCAGCAAGAAAGGGGTTCTGGACTCCTATAATTCGCCCCCCCACTTT

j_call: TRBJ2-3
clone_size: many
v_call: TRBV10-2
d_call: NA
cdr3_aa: CASSRDGGTDTQYF
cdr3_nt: TGCGCCAGCAGTAGGGACGGAGGCACAGATACGCAGTATTTT

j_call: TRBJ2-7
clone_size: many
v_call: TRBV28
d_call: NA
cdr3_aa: CASSLSQGAYEQYF
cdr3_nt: TGTGCCAGCAGTTTGAGCCAGGGAGCCTACGAGCAGTACTTC

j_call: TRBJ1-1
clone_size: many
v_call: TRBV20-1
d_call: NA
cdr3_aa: CSARGGQINTEAFF
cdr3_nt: TGCAGTGCTAGAGGGGGTCAGATAAACACTGAAGCTTTCTTT

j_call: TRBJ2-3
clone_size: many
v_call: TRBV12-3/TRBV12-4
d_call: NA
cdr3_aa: CASSFQGFTDTQYF
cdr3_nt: TGTGCCAGCAGTTTCCAGGGATTTACAGATACGCAGTATTTT

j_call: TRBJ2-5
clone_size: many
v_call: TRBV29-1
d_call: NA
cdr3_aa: CSVGPTATIQETQYF
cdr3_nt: TGCAGCGTTGGGCCGACCGCCACCATCCAAGAGACCCAGTACTTC

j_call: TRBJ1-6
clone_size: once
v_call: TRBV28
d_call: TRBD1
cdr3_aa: CASSGQGSEYSPLHF
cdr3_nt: TGTGCCAGCAGTGGACAGGGGTCAGAATATTCACCCCTCCACTTT

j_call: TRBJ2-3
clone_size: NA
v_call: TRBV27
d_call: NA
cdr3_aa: CASGRDTDTQYF
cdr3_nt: TGTGCCAGCGGTAGGGACACAGATACGCAGTATTTT

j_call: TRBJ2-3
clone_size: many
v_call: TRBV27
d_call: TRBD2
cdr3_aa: CASSPPGLAFTDTQYF
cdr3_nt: TGTGCCAGCAGTCCCCCGGGACTAGCTTTCACAGATACGCAGTATTTT

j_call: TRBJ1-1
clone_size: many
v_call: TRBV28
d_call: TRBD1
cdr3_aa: CASSLPRGQPNTEAFF
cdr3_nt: TGTGCCAGCAGTTTACCGAGGGGGCAGCCGAACACTGAAGCTTTCTTT

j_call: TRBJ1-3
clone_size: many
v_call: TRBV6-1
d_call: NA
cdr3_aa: CASSEWDGVSGNTIYF
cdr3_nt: TGTGCCAGCAGTGAATGGGACGGCGTCTCTGGAAACACCATATATTTT

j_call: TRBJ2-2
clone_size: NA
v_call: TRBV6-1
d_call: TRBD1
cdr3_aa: CASSPVTGGILGTGELFF
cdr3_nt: TGTGCCAGCAGCCCGGTGACAGGGGGAATTTTGGGCACCGGGGAGCTGTTTTTT

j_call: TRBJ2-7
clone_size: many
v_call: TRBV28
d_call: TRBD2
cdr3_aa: CASSPPGLAPYEQYF
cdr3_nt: TGTGCCAGCAGTCCCCCGGGACTAGCGCCTTACGAGCAGTACTTC

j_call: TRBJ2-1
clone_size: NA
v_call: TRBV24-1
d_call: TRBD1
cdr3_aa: CATSGRTGTGTNEQFF
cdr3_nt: TGTGCCACCAGTGGAAGGACCGGGACAGGGACGAATGAGCAGTTCTTC

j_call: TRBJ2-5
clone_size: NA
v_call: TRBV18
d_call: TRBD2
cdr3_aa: CASSPKGLAGGPDAQETQYF
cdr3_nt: TGTGCCAGCTCACCAAAGGGACTAGCGGGAGGGCCCGATGCCCAAGAGACCCAGTACTTC

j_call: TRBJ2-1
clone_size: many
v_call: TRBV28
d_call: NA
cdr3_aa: CASSFGPGTSSYNEQFF
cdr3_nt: TGTGCCAGCAGTTTTGGGCCAGGCACTAGCTCCTACAATGAGCAGTTCTTC

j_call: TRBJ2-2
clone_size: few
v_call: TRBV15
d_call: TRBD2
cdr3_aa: CATSREPGLVRTGELFF
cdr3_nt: TGTGCCACCAGCAGAGAACCGGGACTAGTAAGAACCGGGGAGCTGTTTTTT

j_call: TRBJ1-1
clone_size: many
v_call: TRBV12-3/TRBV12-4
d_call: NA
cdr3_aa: CASSLISGVNTEAFF
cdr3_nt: TGTGCCAGCAGTTTAATATCAGGGGTGAACACTGAAGCTTTCTTT

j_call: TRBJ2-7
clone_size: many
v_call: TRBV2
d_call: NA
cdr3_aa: CASSEAPHGAPYEQYF
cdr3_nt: TGTGCCAGCAGTGAAGCGCCCCATGGGGCTCCCTACGAGCAGTACTTC

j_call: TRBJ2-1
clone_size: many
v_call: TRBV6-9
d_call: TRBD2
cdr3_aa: CASSYRGVSGRAPYNEQFF
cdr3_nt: TGTGCCAGCAGTTATCGAGGAGTTAGCGGGAGGGCCCCTTACAATGAGCAGTTCTTC

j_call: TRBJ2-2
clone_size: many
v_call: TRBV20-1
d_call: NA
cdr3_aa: CSVGSLQGGELFF
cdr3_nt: TGCAGTGTAGGAAGTCTACAGGGCGGGGAGCTGTTTTTT

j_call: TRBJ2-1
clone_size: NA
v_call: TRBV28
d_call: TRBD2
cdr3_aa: CASSLWGLANNEQFF
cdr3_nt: TGTGCCAGCAGTTTATGGGGACTAGCAAACAATGAGCAGTTCTTC

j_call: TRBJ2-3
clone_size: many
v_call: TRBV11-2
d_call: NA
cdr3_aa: CASSPNPQGSRSADTQYF
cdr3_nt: TGTGCCAGCAGCCCTAATCCTCAGGGCTCGAGATCTGCAGATACGCAGTATTTT

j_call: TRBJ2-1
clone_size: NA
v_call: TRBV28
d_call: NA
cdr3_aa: CASRPNGRYEQFF
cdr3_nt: TGTGCCAGCAGACCGAACGGACGTTATGAGCAGTTCTTC

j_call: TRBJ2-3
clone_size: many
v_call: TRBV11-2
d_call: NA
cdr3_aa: CASSLDGGDVDTQYF
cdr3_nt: TGTGCCAGCAGCTTAGATGGGGGAGACGTAGATACGCAGTATTTT

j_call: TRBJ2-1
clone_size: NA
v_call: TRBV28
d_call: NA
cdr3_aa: CASSFTTGVGSYNEQFF
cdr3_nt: TGTGCCAGCAGTTTTACCACGGGAGTTGGCTCCTACAATGAGCAGTTCTTC

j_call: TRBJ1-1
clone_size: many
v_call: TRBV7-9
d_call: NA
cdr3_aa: CASRQGLGTEAFF
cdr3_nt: TGTGCCAGCAGGCAGGGACTTGGCACTGAAGCTTTCTTT

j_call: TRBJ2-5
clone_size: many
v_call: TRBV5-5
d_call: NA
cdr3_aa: CASSWATQETQYF
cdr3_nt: TGTGCCAGCAGCTGGGCTACGCAAGAGACCCAGTACTTC

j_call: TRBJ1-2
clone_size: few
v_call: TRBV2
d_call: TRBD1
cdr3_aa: CASSEAGDSWGYTF
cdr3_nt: TGTGCCAGCAGTGAAGCGGGGGACAGTTGGGGCTACACCTTC